This T cell receptor beta chain was retrieved from a study of cytomegalovirus exposure and HLA in healthy donors. Overall study findings and caveats: In vitro work confirmed that three CMV-associated chains recognize CMV antigens.

A multiplex PCR was run with 60 Vbeta primers and 13 Jbeta primers. TCRdb's copy holds only in-frame clones and misses some; the assay was immunoSEQ multiplex PCR. The sample includes about 61,000 clones, approximately 89% seen only once; the top ten take more than 1.4%. The CDR3 covers 15 residues. Germline CDR1 SGHRS, CDR2 YFSETQ. V lost 2 bases and J lost 4; bases outside the gene matches: 2. The sample holds one count of this clone. Its specificity is not known. The chain combines TRBV5-1 with TRBJ2-1; 11 positions agree with TRBD2. This receptor was identified in a man between 18 and 29 years old in good health and CMV-seronegative. The sample consisted of PBMCs. The CDR3 loop reads CASSLLAGAYNEQFF. In nucleotides, the CDR3 is TGCGCCAGCAGCTTACTAGCGGGGGCTTACAATGAGCAGTTCTTC. The complete variable domain, with remaining parts taken from reference TRBV5-1 and TRBJ2-1, reads KAGVTQTPRYLIKTRGQQVTLSCSPISGHRSVSWYQQTPGQGLQFLFEYFSETQRNKGNFPGRFSGRQFSNSRSEMNVSTLELGDSALYLCASSLLAGAYNEQFFGPGTRLTVL.